The 10 T cell receptor beta chains below come from one sample, sequenced in a study of graft-versus-host responses after intestinal transplantation. No cognate antigen is known for these TCRs. TCRdb's table, derived via immunoSEQ multiplex PCR, lists solely in-frame clones and lacks some. This sample has 85,000 to 100,000 clones, with less than 95% found just once. The sample was unstimulated CD8+ T cells sorted from spleen or lymph node cells, taken before transplant. The receptor set was obtained from a human donor who was the organ donor for an intestinal transplant.

The rearrangement joins TRBV28 to TRBJ1-1, with D maybe TRBD1 (5 bases). The CDR3 covers 14 residues. V shed 7 bases and J shed 1 base, with 13 bases lying between them. The germline V gene encodes CDR1 MDHEN and CDR2 SYDVKM. The CDR3 nucleotides are TGTGCCAGCATTCTCGGACATAGGAACACTGAAGCTTTCTTT. Its translation: CASILGHRNTEAFF.

For the CDR3, the DNA is TGTGCCAGCAGATTGTTACAGGGCTACGAGCAGTACTTC. This sequence encodes CASRLLQGYEQYF. This rearrangement joins TRBV28 to TRBJ2-7; possibly TRBD1 for D (6 bases). This CDR3 is built from 13 residues. Germline CDR1 is MDHEN and CDR2 is SYDVKM. V shed 6 bases and J shed 3 bases, with 12 bases lying between them.

The V and J genes are TRBV19 and TRBJ2-5; tentative D call: TRBD1 (5 bases). The CDR3 is made up of 15 amino acids. Germline V CDR1 and CDR2: LNHDA, SQIVND (reference sequence). V was cut by 3 bases and J by 5 bases, with 16 bases left in between. This CDR3 is CASSMVLGASETQYF. The DNA for the CDR3 is TGTGCCAGTAGTATGGTCCTAGGGGCCTCTGAGACCCAGTACTTC.

This clone was seen just once. The gene calls are TRBV19 and TRBJ2-1; 8 bases fit TRBD2. V shed 1 base, J shed 9 bases, and the junction held 8 bases outside the gene matches. The germline CDR1 and CDR2 sequences are LNHDA and SQIVND (reference sequence). The CDR3 contains 15 residues. The CDR3 region has the DNA TGTGCCAGTAGTATAGGGTACGGGAGGGCGTCTGAGCAGTTCTTC. Its protein is CASSIGYGRASEQFF.

The gene calls are TRBV5-1 and TRBJ2-7, with 8 bases aligning to TRBD1. The CDR3 length is 14 residues. V was clipped by 2 bases and J by 0 bases; unmatched bases: 1. Germline assignment: CDR1 SGHRS and CDR2 YFSETQ. CDR3: CASSFTGGSYEQYF. The CDR3 nucleotides are TGCGCCAGCAGCTTTACAGGGGGCTCCTACGAGCAGTACTTC.

This clone was counted only a few times. The chain recombines TRBV4-1 with TRBJ2-7; a possible D gene is TRBD2 (5 bases). The CDR3 totals 14 residues. Germline V gene data show CDR1 as MGHRA and CDR2 as YSYEKL. Trimming cost V 6 bases and J 3 bases, with 15 bases left between them. In DNA form, the CDR3 reads TGCGCCAGCAGTATGTCGGGAACTTACTACGAGCAGTACTTC. This encodes CASSMSGTYYEQYF.

The chain combines TRBV4-1 with TRBJ2-4; 7 positions match TRBD1. Trimming cost V 3 bases and J 0 bases; bases outside gene matches: 5. The germline CDR1 and CDR2 sequences are MGHRA and YSYEKL. The CDR3 sequence is 16 residues long. For the CDR3, the DNA is TGCGCCAGCAGCCAGTCTAGGGGGCAAGCCAAAAACATTCAGTACTTC. Translated, it gives CASSQSRGQAKNIQYF.

The rearrangement joins TRBV5-8 to TRBJ1-2; D remains unclear. Trimming took 1 base from V and 2 from J, leaving 3 bases between them. The CDR3 is 12 amino acids. Germline V CDR1 and CDR2: SGHTS, YDEGEE. The CDR3 protein is CASSLTNYGYTF. In DNA form, the CDR3 reads TGTGCCAGCAGCTTGACAAACTATGGCTACACCTTC.

As to this clone: Other DNA variants within this sample encode the same CDR3. The genes are TRBV9 and TRBJ2-3; 7 bases are a match to TRBD2. The ends lost 1 base at V and 2 bases at J; junction bases unmatched: 16. This CDR3 contains 19 residues. Germline lookup yields CDR1 SGDLS and CDR2 YYNGEE. The DNA for the CDR3 is TGTGCCAGCAGCGTAACCCTTGTGGCGGGAGACTTCCCCACAGATACGCAGTATTTT. Translated, it gives CASSVTLVAGDFPTDTQYF.

The chain has TRBV27 and TRBJ1-4, with D possibly matching TRBD1 (6 bases). Germline CDR1 MNHEY, CDR2 SMNVEV (reference sequence). The V gene lost 6 bases and the J gene lost 8 bases, with 22 bases spanning the gap. This CDR3 region has 16 residues. CDR3 residues: CASSQTLDSLSEKLFF. DNA of the CDR3: TGTGCCAGCAGCCAAACATTGGACAGCCTAAGCGAAAAACTGTTTTTT.